A selection of T cell receptor beta chains follows, all from one sample in a study of cytomegalovirus exposure and HLA in healthy donors. The data were produced by immunoSEQ multiplex PCR, yet TCRdb's version contains in-frame clones alone and is incomplete. Here the sample spans some 130,000 clones, 66% being singletons. Sequencing input: PBMCs. These receptors were taken from a human donor in good health. Each CDR3 is given with its conserved first and last residue. D genes are given only for firm matches. For some rows the clone size is stated as once, few or many, or as a class when expanded; others skip it.

>-|15|-|TRBV5-1|TRBJ1-5
TGCGCCAGCAGCCTATCAGGCAACAGCAATCAGCCCCAGCATTTT
CASSLSGNSNQPQHF
>TRBD1|13|-|TRBV27|TRBJ2-7
TGTGCCAGCGGGGTAAGACAGGGCTACGAGCAGTACTTC
CASGVRQGYEQYF
>-|17|-|TRBV10-3|TRBJ2-7
TGTGCCATCAGAGGAAACGGTAACAGGGTTGATTCCTACGAGCAGTACTTC
CAIRGNGNRVDSYEQYF
>-|17|-|TRBV18|TRBJ1-4
TGTGCCAGCTCACCACCCGGACAGCTTGCAACTAATGAAAAACTGTTTTTT
CASSPPGQLATNEKLFF
>TRBD2|15|-|TRBV6-6|TRBJ2-7
TGTGCCAGCAGCCTACTAGCGGGAGACTCCTACGAGCAGTACTTC
CASSLLAGDSYEQYF
>-|13|-|TRBV6-1|TRBJ2-1
TGTGCGAACAGCCCCACAGACTACAATGAGCAGTTCTTC
CANSPTDYNEQFF
>-|16|-|TRBV19|TRBJ1-2
TGTGCCAGTAGTATCGGAGGGACCGGCAGGGACTATGGCTACACCTTC
CASSIGGTGRDYGYTF
>-|12|-|TRBV18|TRBJ2-1
TGTGCCAGCTCATCGTCGGGGAATGAGCAGTTCTTC
CASSSSGNEQFF
>-|15|-|TRBV19|TRBJ2-1
TGTGCCAGTAGCCTCCAGGGCGCATCCTACAATGAGCAGTTCTTC
CASSLQGASYNEQFF
>TRBD1|15|-|TRBV19|TRBJ1-2
TGTGCCACCCTCGACAGGGGTGGACGAAACTATGGCTACACCTTC
CATLDRGGRNYGYTF
>TRBD1|16|-|TRBV4-1|TRBJ2-2
TGCGCCAGCAGCCAAGAAACAGGGGTGAACACCGGGGAGCTGTTTTTT
CASSQETGVNTGELFF
>TRBD2|15|-|TRBV6-6|TRBJ2-1
TGTGCCAGCAGTTACTGGCTAGCGGGGAACAATGAGCAGTTCTTC
CASSYWLAGNNEQFF
>TRBD1|15|-|TRBV28|TRBJ1-4
TGTGCCAGCAGTCCCTTTGGAGACAGGGATGAAAAACTGTTTTTT
CASSPFGDRDEKLFF
>-|14|-|TRBV5-6|TRBJ2-5
TGTGCCAGCAGCCCCCCGGGACAACAAGAGACCCAGTACTTC
CASSPPGQQETQYF
>-|15|-|TRBV5-1|TRBJ2-1
TGCGCCAGCAGCTTCACTCCTAGCTCCTACAATGAGCAGTTCTTC
CASSFTPSSYNEQFF
>TRBD1|14|-|TRBV5-4|TRBJ2-3
TGTGCCAGCAGTAACGGACAGGGGATGGATACGCAGTATTTT
CASSNGQGMDTQYF
>TRBD1|15|few|TRBV5-1|TRBJ1-2
TGCGCCAGCAGCTTGGTAGGACAGGGGGCGTTGGGCTACACCTTC
CASSLVGQGALGYTF
>-|14|-|TRBV18|TRBJ1-2
TGTGCCAGCTCATTCCGCAGGGAGGACTATGGCTACACCTTC
CASSFRREDYGYTF
>TRBD2|15|-|TRBV6-5|TRBJ2-3
TGTGCCAGCAGTTACTCGGGACTAGCAGCAGATACGCAGTATTTT
CASSYSGLAADTQYF
>-|13|-|TRBV19|TRBJ2-7
TGTGCCAGTAGTACCCCCAGGGATTACGAGCAGTACTTC
CASSTPRDYEQYF
>TRBD1|18|-|TRBV4-1|TRBJ2-2
TGCGCCAGCAGCCACTCGGGACAGGCCCCGAGGGGCACCGGGGAGCTGTTTTTT
CASSHSGQAPRGTGELFF
>TRBD1|13|-|TRBV11-3|TRBJ1-2
TGTGCCAGCAGTAGACAGGGGAACTATGGCTACACCTTC
CASSRQGNYGYTF
>-|15|-|TRBV7-2|TRBJ2-1
TGTGCCAGCAGCTTAGGGGGACTGTCCTACAATGAGCAGTTCTTC
CASSLGGLSYNEQFF
>TRBD1|15|-|TRBV5-1|TRBJ2-2
TGCGCCAGCAGCGCAACAGGGGCCAACACCGGGGAGCTGTTTTTT
CASSATGANTGELFF
>-|14|-|TRBV18|TRBJ1-3
TGTGCCAGCGAGAGGGGGATGGATGGAAACACCATATATTTT
CASERGMDGNTIYF
>TRBD2|17|-|TRBV10-3|TRBJ2-1
TGTGCCATCAGTCCGACTAGCGGGAGTGGTCCCTACAATGAGCAGTTCTTC
CAISPTSGSGPYNEQFF
>-|16|-|TRBV11-2|TRBJ2-2
TGTGCCAGCAGCCAAAACTACGGAGGGAACACCGGGGAGCTGTTTTTT
CASSQNYGGNTGELFF
>-|14|-|TRBV7-9|TRBJ2-2
TGTGCCAGCAGATCCCCCCAGGCAACCGGGGAGCTGTTTTTT
CASRSPQATGELFF
>-|13|-|TRBV28|TRBJ1-1
TGTGCCAGCAGTTTGGGCCGGAACACTGAAGCTTTCTTT
CASSLGRNTEAFF
>-|14|once|TRBV5-1|TRBJ1-2
TGCGCCAGCAGCATTAACGGACAGACCTATGGCTACACCTTC
CASSINGQTYGYTF
>TRBD2|20|-|TRBV9|TRBJ2-2
TGTGCCAGCAGCGTAGAGAGAGCGGGAGGGTCGGGAGCGAACACCGGGGAGCTGTTTTTT
CASSVERAGGSGANTGELFF
>-|16|-|TRBV6-1|TRBJ2-7
TGTGCCAGCAGTGAAGCGAGGCTAGACCCGTCCTACGAGCAGTACTTC
CASSEARLDPSYEQYF
>-|15|-|TRBV7-2|TRBJ2-7
TGTGCCAGCAGCTTAGCCCCAACAGGGACGTCGTGGCAGTACTTC
CASSLAPTGTSWQYF
>TRBD2|15|-|TRBV6-6|TRBJ2-1
TGTGCCAGCAGAGACGGGACTAGCGGGAGGGATGAGCAGTTCTTC
CASRDGTSGRDEQFF
>-|15|-|TRBV6-5|TRBJ1-2
TGTGCCAGCATGCCTTTCTGGGGGGGTAACTATGGCTACACCTTC
CASMPFWGGNYGYTF
>-|15|few|TRBV19|TRBJ1-1
TGTGCCAGTAGTAGGGACACGTCTTCTGGGACTGAAGCTTTCTTT
CASSRDTSSGTEAFF
>-|15|-|TRBV7-4|TRBJ1-2
TGTGCCAGCAGCTTAGCGAGACAAACAGGGTATGGCTACACCTTC
CASSLARQTGYGYTF
>-|16|-|TRBV19|TRBJ1-2
TGTGCCAGTAGTAGATGGAGGGAGAAGGGCAACTATGGCTACACCTTC
CASSRWREKGNYGYTF
>TRBD2|13|-|TRBV15|TRBJ2-2
TGTGCCACAAGAGCGGGAGTTACCGGGGAGCTGTTTTTT
CATRAGVTGELFF
>TRBD2|13|-|TRBV5-1|TRBJ2-4
TGCGCCAGCAGCCCGGGAGGGCAAAACATTCAGTACTTC
CASSPGGQNIQYF
>TRBD2|15|-|TRBV7-2|TRBJ2-1
TGTGCCAGCAGCTTAGGCGGGAGTGGCTACAATGAGCAGTTCTTC
CASSLGGSGYNEQFF
>TRBD2|18|-|TRBV4-1|TRBJ2-5
TGCGCCAGCAGCCAAGATCGGCTAGCGGGAGGCCTCCAAGAGACCCAGTACTTC
CASSQDRLAGGLQETQYF
>-|15|-|TRBV11-2|TRBJ1-4
TGTGCCAGCAGCCCGGGGGGGGCCAATAATGAAAAACTGTTTTTT
CASSPGGANNEKLFF
>TRBD2|16|-|TRBV5-6|TRBJ2-3
TGTGCCAGCAGCTTGGAAGCACTAGCGGGAGCAGATACGCAGTATTTT
CASSLEALAGADTQYF
>-|13|once|TRBV6-4|TRBJ2-1
TGTGCCAGCAGTAGAACAGGGTCGAATGAGCAGTTCTTC
CASSRTGSNEQFF
>-|14|few|TRBV5-6|TRBJ1-3
TGTGCCAGCAGCTACAGGGACTCTGGAAACACCATATATTTT
CASSYRDSGNTIYF